This T cell receptor (beta chain) was recovered during a study of Tregs in tolerant kidney transplant recipients. Points from the study as a whole: No direct test of biological reproducibility was done here. Changing PCR primers prevented nucleotide comparison between some patients' samples.

A word on this clone: Its target is unknown.

CDR3 length: 14 amino acids. V shed 3 bases and J shed 2 bases, with 7 bases lying between them. Germline CDR1 and CDR2: LNHDA and SQIVND (reference sequence). Generated by immunoSEQ multiplex PCR, the TCRdb table keeps only in-frame clones and is missing some. Found here are tens of thousands of clones, approximately 85% of them singletons; the top ten hold 2.1%. Unstimulated Tregs (CD4+CD25+CD127-) and CD4+CD25- non-Tregs were sorted from PBMCs. The clonotype was recovered from a human donor who received a combined kidney and bone marrow transplant. V is TRBV19 and J is TRBJ2-2; D gene ambiguous. Here the sequenced sample was Tregs from blood, taken before the transplant. CDR3 amino acids: CASSMSVNTGELFF. Written as DNA, the CDR3 is TGTGCCAGTAGTATGTCGGTCAACACCGGGGAGCTGTTTTTT.